These 31 T cell receptor beta chains came from one sample sequenced in a study of blood T cell repertoires in COVID-19. Sequenced by immunoSEQ multiplex PCR; TCRdb stores in-frame clones only, minus some. The data hold 150,000 or so clones, with around 83% observed a single time. Sequenced material: peripheral blood. The receptors stem from a woman aged 55-70 years with COVID-19, enrolled during active disease.

This clone was seen just once. The chain combines TRBV6-1 with TRBJ1-3; D possibly corresponds to TRBD1 (5 bases). Looked up from germline, CDR1 is MNHNS and CDR2 is SASEGT. V gave up 2 bases and J gave up 0 bases, with 11 bases separating them. The CDR3 runs 16 residues. CDR3 DNA: TGTGCCAGCAGTGAACTGGACATAAGCTCTGGAAACACCATATATTTT. It codes for CASSELDISSGNTIYF.

The gene calls are TRBV19 and TRBJ1-1; 7 bases match TRBD1. Per the germline V gene, CDR1 is LNHDA and CDR2 is SQIVND (reference sequence). J lost 5 bases, V lost 3 bases, and 6 bases had no gene match. The CDR3 is 14 amino acids. CDR3 nucleotide sequence: TGTGCCAGTAGTATTCCGACAGGGAGGACTGAAGCTTTCTTT. This gives the protein CASSIPTGRTEAFF.

The rearrangement links TRBV12-3 or TRBV12-4 to TRBJ2-5, with TRBD1 matching 11 bases. This CDR3 has 13 amino acids. The junction had 1 base not matched to a gene; V was cut back by 5 bases and J by 5 bases. The CDR3 DNA follows: TGTGCCAGCAGTAGGGACAGGGGGGAGACCCAGTACTTC. It codes for CASSRDRGETQYF.

The chain employs TRBV2 and TRBJ2-1, with 9 bases matching TRBD1. The V segment lost 6 bases and the J segment 5 bases; nucleotides outside the gene matches: 2. CDR3 size: 13 residues. Looked up from germline, CDR1 is SNHLY and CDR2 is FYNNEI. CDR3 DNA: TGTGCCAGCAGAAGGACAGGGGACAATGAGCAGTTCTTC. As protein: CASRRTGDNEQFF.

This clone was observed a handful of times. The chain has TRBV25-1 and TRBJ2-1; D might be TRBD1 (5 bases). This CDR3 is 13 amino acids long. CDR1 and CDR2 from the germline V gene are MGHDK and SYGVNS. The V end lost 1 base, the J end lost 13 bases, and 14 bases lay between the germline ends. The CDR3: CASSESAFRGQFF. In nucleotides, the CDR3 is TGTGCCAGCAGTGAATCGGCCTTTAGGGGTCAGTTCTTC.

The V gene is TRBV11-3, the J gene TRBJ1-6; 8 bases are shared with TRBD1. V was clipped by 5 bases and J by 6 bases; unmatched bases: 3. This CDR3 has 14 residues. Germline CDR1 reads SGHNT; CDR2 reads YENEEA. The CDR3 loop is CASSLGQVNSPLHF. DNA for the CDR3: TGTGCCAGCAGCCTGGGACAGGTTAATTCACCCCTCCACTTT.

The chain links TRBV27 to TRBJ1-3, with 7 bases aligning to TRBD1. With V trimmed by 3 bases and J by 0 bases, 2 bases remained unmatched. The CDR3 runs 15 residues. CDR1 is MNHEY, CDR2 SMNVEV, per germline (reference sequence). The CDR3 DNA is TGTGCCAGCAGTTTCCGACAGGGCTCTGGAAACACCATATATTTT. Translated, it gives CASSFRQGSGNTIYF.

The rearrangement joins TRBV27 to TRBJ1-2; perhaps TRBD1 as D (6 bases). V lost 5 bases and J lost 8, with 15 bases in between. CDR1 and CDR2 from the germline V gene are MNHEY and SMNVEV (reference sequence). This CDR3 spans 13 amino acids. CDR3 region: CASSPSDSLGYTF. CDR3 DNA sequence: TGTGCCAGCAGTCCCTCGGACAGTCTAGGCTACACCTTC.

This clone was observed a handful of times. V usage is TRBV7-9 and J usage is TRBJ1-4; no clear D. V gave up 1 base and J gave up 4 bases, with 10 bases separating them. The CDR3 covers 15 residues. CDR1 is SEHNR and CDR2 is FQNEAQ in the germline V gene (reference sequence). For the CDR3, the DNA is TGTGCCAGCAGCTTAGTGGCAGGTTATAATGAAAAACTGTTTTTT. Protein sequence: CASSLVAGYNEKLFF.

Only one count was recorded for this clone. The chain's CDR3 is CAITALGSNQPQHF. CDR3 nucleotides: TGTGCCATCACAGCTTTAGGATCCAATCAGCCCCAGCATTTT. V is TRBV5-8 and J is TRBJ1-5; D uncertain. The V end was cut by 9 bases, the J end by 3 bases, with 16 bases between. The V gene's germline CDR1 is SGHTS and CDR2 YDEGEE. This CDR3 spans 14 amino acids.

This clone has only one observation. This chain links TRBV5-1 with TRBJ1-4; D call uncertain. CDR1 SGHRS and CDR2 YFSETQ come from the germline V gene. This CDR3 is built from 15 residues. Trimming took 3 bases from V and 0 from J, leaving 9 bases between them. CDR3 residues: CASSSLSATNEKLFF. For the CDR3, the DNA is TGCGCCAGCAGCTCTTTGTCGGCAACTAATGAAAAACTGTTTTTT.

This chain connects TRBV9 to TRBJ2-5; 11 bases line up with TRBD2. The CDR3 spans 16 residues. Trimming at V came to 0 bases and at J to 5 bases, leaving 6 bases not matched to a gene. CDR1 and CDR2 (germline): SGDLS, YYNGEE. CDR3 loop: CASSVVAGGPRETQYF. CDR3 nucleotide sequence: TGTGCCAGCAGCGTAGTAGCGGGAGGGCCCCGGGAGACCCAGTACTTC.

The rearrangement uses TRBV20-1 and TRBJ1-2; a weak D match, TRBD1 (6 bases). V was cut by 6 bases and J by 8 bases, with 13 bases left in between. The germline gives CDR1 DFQATT, CDR2 SNEGSKA (reference sequence). This CDR3 contains 11 residues. CDR3 nucleotides: TGCAGTGCCCACCCCCAGGGGGGCTACACCTTC. Its protein is CSAHPQGGYTF.

V gene TRBV7-6 combines with J gene TRBJ2-3; 12 nucleotides align to TRBD2. CDR1 and CDR2 from the germline V gene are SGHVS and FNYEAQ. CDR3 size: 17 residues. The V gene end was trimmed by 0 bases and the J gene end by 5 bases; junction bases not matched to a gene: 6. CDR3 sequence reads: CASSLAPLAGGGDTQYF. In DNA, the CDR3 is TGTGCCAGCAGCTTAGCCCCACTAGCGGGAGGAGGAGATACGCAGTATTTT.

The chain uses TRBV30 and TRBJ1-3; 8 bases agree with TRBD1. This CDR3 comprises 14 residues. The germline gives CDR1 GTSNPN, CDR2 SVGIG (reference sequence). After removal of 1 base from V and 2 bases from J, the junction contained 1 base not matched to a gene. The CDR3 DNA reads TGTGCCTGGAGTGCGGGACAGGCTGGAAACACCATATATTTT. It specifies CAWSAGQAGNTIYF.

CDR3 DNA sequence: TGTGCCAGCAGCTTAGAGGATGGGGGCTGGGCTGAAGCTTTCTTT. Translation gives CASSLEDGGWAEAFF. The chain is built from TRBV11-2 and TRBJ1-1; weak D call: TRBD1 (6 bases). Germline V CDR1 and CDR2: SGHAT, FQNNGV. V lost 0 bases to trimming and J lost 6 bases, with 14 bases between them. The CDR3 spans 15 residues.

The chain has TRBV30 and TRBJ1-5; 8 nucleotides align to TRBD1. Germline lookup yields CDR1 GTSNPN and CDR2 SVGIG (reference sequence). This CDR3 comprises 14 residues. The J segment lost 6 bases and the V segment lost 5 bases, leaving 9 bases of the junction unmatched. CDR3 residues: CAWAGQGTRQPQHF. CDR3 coding DNA: TGTGCCTGGGCTGGACAGGGTACTCGTCAGCCCCAGCATTTT.

V gene TRBV3-1 (or the pseudogene TRBV3-2) combines with J gene TRBJ2-4; a possible D gene is TRBD2 (5 bases). V shed 3 bases and J shed 0 bases, with 15 bases lying between them. Germline loops: CDR1 LGHDT, CDR2 YNNKEL (reference sequence). This CDR3 is built from 17 residues. The CDR3 spells CASSQGPTGLAKNIQYF. The CDR3 region has the DNA TGTGCCAGCAGCCAGGGTCCGACGGGGTTAGCCAAAAACATTCAGTACTTC.

The chain uses TRBV6-5 and TRBJ1-3; D may be TRBD1 (6 bases). CDR3 length equals 14 residues. Germline V lookup: CDR1 MNHEY, CDR2 SVGAGI. V gave up 6 bases and J gave up 8 bases, with 17 bases separating them. CDR3 region: CASSLRDTGDTIYF. The CDR3 nucleotides are TGTGCCAGCAGCCTCCGGGACACCGGGGACACCATATATTTT.

The rearrangement uses TRBV19 and TRBJ1-6; the D is unclear. Trimming left V 5 bases short and J 10 bases short, with 15 bases between. This CDR3 is built from 14 residues. The V gene's germline CDR1 is LNHDA and CDR2 SQIVND (reference sequence). The CDR3 DNA reads as TGTGCCAGTAGTCTCTCTAACGGTCTGTCACCCCTCCACTTT. It codes for CASSLSNGLSPLHF. Full variable domain (rest looked up from reference TRBV19 and TRBJ1-6): DGGITQSPKYLFRKEGQNVTLSCEQNLNHDAMYWYRQDPGQGLRLIYYSQIVNDFQKGDIAEGYSVSREKKESFPLTVTSAQKNPTAFYLCASSLSNGLSPLHFGNGTRLTVT.

V is TRBV7-3 and J is TRBJ2-7; D may be TRBD2 (7 bases). The CDR3 has 14 residues. The V end lost 5 bases, the J end lost 0 bases, and 11 bases lay between the germline ends. CDR1 SGHTA and CDR2 FQGTGA come from the germline V gene. The CDR3 DNA reads as TGTGCCAGCAGCGGGGGGGGCCCCTCCTACGAGCAGTACTTC. This sequence encodes CASSGGGPSYEQYF.

This sequence joins TRBV18 and TRBJ1-3; a weak D match, TRBD1 (5 bases). Germline V gene data show CDR1 as KGHSH and CDR2 as LQKENI. V lost 6 bases to trimming and J lost 0 bases, with 21 bases between them. The length of the CDR3 is 18 residues. The DNA for the CDR3 is TGTGCCAGCTCCCCAGGAGGGTTTCGGGGGACCTCTGGAAACACCATATATTTT. It codes for CASSPGGFRGTSGNTIYF.

The chain carries TRBV7-9 and TRBJ1-1; 8 bases match TRBD1. V shed 5 bases and J 6 bases; nucleotides not matched to a gene: 5. This CDR3 contains 13 residues. CDR1 and CDR2 from the germline V gene are SEHNR and FQNEAQ (reference sequence). The CDR3, as DNA: TGTGCCAGCAGCCCGGTGACAGGGGCTGAAGCTTTCTTT. Protein product: CASSPVTGAEAFF.

The J gene is TRBJ1-4, the V gene TRBV5-1; D unresolved. V was pared by 7 bases and J by 5 bases, with 12 bases between. Germline V CDR1 and CDR2: SGHRS, YFSETQ. The CDR3 length is 13 residues. CDR3 region: CASAGGRNEKLFF. CDR3 bases: TGCGCCAGCGCCGGAGGACGAAATGAAAAACTGTTTTTT.

The V and J genes are TRBV5-8 and TRBJ1-2; 8 bases line up with TRBD1. The ends lost 4 bases at V and 2 bases at J; junction bases unmatched: 10. Germline CDR1 is SGHTS and CDR2 is YDEGEE. This CDR3 has 16 residues. CDR3 bases: TGTGCCAGCAGCCGTACTGACAGGGGACTGAACTATGGCTACACCTTC. The encoded protein is CASSRTDRGLNYGYTF.

This rearrangement joins TRBV9 to TRBJ1-6; 10 bases map to TRBD1. The germline V gene has CDR1 SGDLS and CDR2 YYNGEE. This CDR3 has 15 amino acids. V shed 3 bases and J 7 bases; nucleotides not matched to a gene: 4. The CDR3, as DNA: TGTGCCAGCAGCGGATTGGGACAGGGGAATTCACCCCTCCACTTT. Encoded protein: CASSGLGQGNSPLHF.

The rearrangement links TRBV6-4 to TRBJ1-2; D call uncertain. V lost 1 base and J lost 13, with 16 bases in between. CDR3 size: 13 residues. The germline CDR1 and CDR2 sequences are MRHNA and SNTAGT. The CDR3 DNA follows: TGTGCCAGCAGTGACTTCGTAGCCGGCACCCGCACCTTC. Amino acid sequence: CASSDFVAGTRTF.

This rearrangement joins TRBV11-2 to TRBJ2-2; D call uncertain. This CDR3 has 13 residues. The germline CDR1 and CDR2 sequences are SGHAT and FQNNGV. With 4 bases removed from V and 4 bases from J, the gap between germline ends came to 7 bases. The CDR3 protein is CASSSQFTGELFF. The CDR3 region has the DNA TGTGCCAGCAGCTCACAGTTCACCGGGGAGCTGTTTTTT.

The V gene is TRBV27, the J gene TRBJ2-7; TRBD1 matches 11 bases. This CDR3 has 15 amino acids. Looked up from germline, CDR1 is MNHEY and CDR2 is SMNVEV (reference sequence). The J segment lost 4 bases and the V segment lost 5 bases, leaving 7 bases of the junction unmatched. The CDR3 sequence is CASSATGTGGYEQYF. In nucleotides, the CDR3 is TGTGCCAGCAGTGCTACCGGGACAGGGGGTTACGAGCAGTACTTC.

V usage is TRBV2 and J usage is TRBJ1-5; D is unresolved. The germline V gene encodes CDR1 SNHLY and CDR2 FYNNEI. The CDR3 loop spans 15 amino acids. V was clipped by 3 bases and J by 0 bases, with 9 bases between them. The CDR3 bases are TGTGCCAGCAGTGATGTTGGCAATAGCAATCAGCCCCAGCATTTT. Residues: CASSDVGNSNQPQHF.

The CDR3 DNA is TGTGCCAGCAGCCAAGAGGGCCAGCTAACTAATGAAAAACTGTTTTTT. This codes for CASSQEGQLTNEKLFF. The J gene is TRBJ1-4, the V gene TRBV4-2, with D unclear. Germline V gene data show CDR1 as LGHNA and CDR2 as YNFKEQ. The V gene lost 0 bases and the J gene lost 1 base, with 9 bases spanning the gap. The CDR3 runs 16 residues.